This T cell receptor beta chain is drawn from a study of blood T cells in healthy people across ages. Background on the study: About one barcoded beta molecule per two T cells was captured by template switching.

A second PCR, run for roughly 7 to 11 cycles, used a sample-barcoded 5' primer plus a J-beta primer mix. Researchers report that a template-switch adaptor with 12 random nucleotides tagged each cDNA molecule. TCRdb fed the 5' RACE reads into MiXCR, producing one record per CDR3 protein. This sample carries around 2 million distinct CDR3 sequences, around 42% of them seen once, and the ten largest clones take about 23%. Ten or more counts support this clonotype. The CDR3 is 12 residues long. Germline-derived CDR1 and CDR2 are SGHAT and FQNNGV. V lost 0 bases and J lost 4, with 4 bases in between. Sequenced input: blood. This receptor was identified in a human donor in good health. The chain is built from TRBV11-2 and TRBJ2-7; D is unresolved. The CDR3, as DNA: TGTGCCAGCAGCTTAGAGCGGTACGAGCAGTACTTC. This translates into CASSLERYEQYF. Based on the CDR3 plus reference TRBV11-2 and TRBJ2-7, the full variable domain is EAGVAQSPRYKIIEKRQSVAFWCNPISGHATLYWYQQILGQGPKLLIQFQNNGVVDDSQLPKDRFSAERLKGVDSTLKIQPAKLEDSAVYLCASSLERYEQYFGPGTRLTVT.